These 17 T cell receptor beta chains were sequenced from one sample in a study of CD8+CD57+ T cells in acquired aplastic anemia. The template for TCR beta VDJ and CDR3 sequence profiling was genomic DNA. MiXCR, applied by TCRdb to the reads, yields one record per CDR3 protein. Here the sample spans hundreds of thousands of distinct CDR3 sequences, 55% to 70% being singletons. Source material: sorted CD4+, CD8+, or CD8+CD57+ T cells (not recorded which) from PBMCs. These receptor sequences come from a human donor in good health, serving as a control.

The V gene is TRBV20-1, the J gene TRBJ2-5; 8 bases fit TRBD2. The germline gives CDR1 DFQATT, CDR2 SNEGSKA (reference sequence). V was pared by 3 bases and J by 7 bases, with 4 bases of the junction left unmatched. The CDR3 totals 12 residues. Written as DNA, the CDR3 is TGCAGTGCTAGCGGGGGGGCCGGGACCCAGTACTTC. It translates to CSASGGAGTQYF.

Ten or more counts support this clonotype. The chain has TRBV14 and TRBJ1-3; D is ambiguous. The V end was cut by 1 base, the J end by 0 bases, with 4 bases between. Germline V CDR1 and CDR2: SGHDN, FVKESK. This CDR3 contains 14 residues. The CDR3 is CASSQGNSGNTIYF. In nucleotides, the CDR3 is TGTGCCAGCAGCCAAGGGAACTCTGGAAACACCATATATTTT.

This sequence joins TRBV5-5 and TRBJ2-5; 8 bases line up with TRBD2. CDR3 size: 17 residues. CDR1 and CDR2 (germline): SGHKS, YYEKEE (reference sequence). Trimming at V came to 4 bases and at J to 11 bases, leaving 22 bases not matched to a gene. The CDR3 bases are TGTGCCAGCAGCCAAGATTCTGGACTAGCAGGCTACAATGAGCAGTACTTC. It yields the protein CASSQDSGLAGYNEQYF. Full variable domain (outside the CDR3, taken from reference TRBV5-5 and TRBJ2-5): DAGVTQSPTHLIKTRGQQVTLRCSPISGHKSVSWYQQVLGQGPQFIFQYYEKEERGRGNFPDRFSARQFPNYSSELNVNALLLGDSALYLCASSQDSGLAGYNEQYFGPGTRLLVL.

The J gene is TRBJ1-1, the V gene TRBV20-1, with TRBD1 matching 7 bases. The CDR3 contains 13 residues. V shed 4 bases and J 1 base; nucleotides not matched to a gene: 3. Per germline, CDR1 DFQATT and CDR2 SNEGSKA (reference sequence). CDR3 sequence: CSATDRENTEAFF. CDR3 DNA: TGCAGTGCTACCGACAGGGAGAACACTGAAGCTTTCTTT.

This rearrangement joins TRBV11-2 to TRBJ2-3; D call uncertain. V was clipped by 5 bases and J by 3 bases, with 9 bases between them. Germline-derived CDR1 and CDR2 are SGHAT and FQNNGV. The CDR3 extends over 13 amino acids. This CDR3 is CASSHLRTDTQYF. The CDR3 nucleotides are TGTGCCAGCAGCCACCTCCGAACAGATACGCAGTATTTT.

This clonotype was seen only a few times. A clone one base away is much larger, so this may be a read error. Because it lacks the conserved phenylalanine or tryptophan at the end, this CDR3 is likely a read error. The CDR3 protein is CASSYRGLDSPLHS. CDR3 coding DNA: TGTGCCAGCAGTTACAGGGGGCTTGATTCACCCCTCCACTCT. The chain joins TRBV6-5 to TRBJ1-6; 7 positions agree with TRBD1. CDR3 length equals 14 residues. J lost 8 bases, V lost 2 bases, and 3 bases had no gene match. Looked up from germline, CDR1 is MNHEY and CDR2 is SVGAGI.

Concerning this clonotype: This likely comes from a read error, as the CDR3 has no conserved phenylalanine or tryptophan at its end. The DNA is left out, because the CDR3 cannot be placed on it with certainty; the CDR3 is given as TCRdb lists it. The chain couples TRBV7-9 to TRBJ2-2. Germline CDR1 and CDR2: SEHNR and FQNEAQ (reference sequence). The length of the CDR3 is 13 amino acids, counting both ends. This CDR3 is CASSSNPETQYFV.

This clonotype was counted many times. V and J are TRBV6-5 and TRBJ1-2; 8 positions match TRBD1. With V trimmed by 2 bases and J by 8 bases, 16 bases remained unmatched. CDR3 size: 17 residues. Germline V gene lookup returns CDR1 MNHEY and CDR2 SVGAGI. CDR3 in amino acids: CASSYGRGQVDRRGYTF. The CDR3 nucleotides are TGTGCCAGCAGTTACGGCCGGGGACAGGTGGACCGAAGGGGCTACACCTTC.

In the case of this clonotype: The junction and the germline gene differ at one end; a read error may be behind it. The rearrangement joins TRBV20-1 to TRBJ2-7, with D uncertain. The CDR3 is made up of 12 amino acids. Germline CDR1 and CDR2: DFQATT and SNEGSKA (reference sequence). CDR3 nucleotides: TGCAGTGCTCAGGACGGGTTCTACGGGCAGTACTTC. Translated: CSAQDGFYGQYF.

Of note for this clonotype: Relative to the germline gene, one junction end is altered; a read error may explain this. The chain carries TRBV7-2 and TRBJ1-2; unclear D gene. The CDR3 contains 17 residues. The V gene's germline CDR1 is SGHTA and CDR2 FQGNSA. CDR3 amino acids: CASSLGNLQQTNYGYTF. The CDR3 region has the DNA TGCGCCAGCAGCCTGGGCAATCTCCAACAAACTAACTATGGCTACACCTTC.

In regard to this clonotype: Germline is not matched at one junction end, which may reflect a read error. The rearrangement joins TRBV7-2 to TRBJ1-6; no clear D gene. CDR1 SGHTA and CDR2 FQGNSA come from the germline V gene. The CDR3 totals 11 residues. In nucleotides, the CDR3 is TGTGCCAGCGGCCTCGACGGACCCCGCCACTTT. Translating it yields CASGLDGPRHF.

As concerns this clonotype: One end of the junction is discordant with germline, which a read error may explain. The chain recombines TRBV15 with TRBJ1-1; D not certain. Germline V gene data show CDR1 as LNHNV and CDR2 as YYDKDF (reference sequence). The CDR3 spans 15 residues. Written as DNA, the CDR3 is TGCGCCAGCAGCACAGCTGTACCGGCTAACACTGAAGCTTTCTTT. This gives the protein CASSTAVPANTEAFF.

About this clonotype: The DNA is omitted, as the CDR3 cannot be located on it reliably, and the CDR3 follows TCRdb's listing. This chain links TRBV7-9 with TRBJ1-2. Counting both end residues, the CDR3 totals 16 amino acids. Germline-derived CDR1 and CDR2 are SEHNR and FQNEAQ (reference sequence). The CDR3 protein is CASSLIGYEQYFGYTF.

The V call is TRBV12-3 or TRBV12-4, the J call TRBJ1-6; D gene uncertain. The germline V and J ends were trimmed by 2 bases and 9 bases, with 11 bases remaining between them. The CDR3 extends over 14 amino acids. CDR3 loop: CASSLQEVGSPLHF. The CDR3 DNA reads TGTGCCAGCAGTTTACAGGAGGTAGGTTCACCCCTCCACTTT.

This clonotype appeared once. V gene TRBV12-3 or TRBV12-4 combines with J gene TRBJ2-5; D remains ambiguous. The CDR3 length is 14 residues. V was clipped by 6 bases and J by 4 bases, with 15 bases between them. The CDR3 DNA reads TGTGCCAGCAGCCCTATCACTGGTCGAGAGACCCAGTACTTC. Its protein product is CASSPITGRETQYF.

The V gene is TRBV20-1, the J gene TRBJ2-2; no definite D call. The ends were cut back, 6 bases at V and 8 bases at J, with 10 bases in the middle. The CDR3 spans 11 residues. Looked up from germline, CDR1 is DFQATT and CDR2 is SNEGSKA (reference sequence). The CDR3 protein is CSARPNGELFF. The CDR3 DNA sequence: TGCAGTGCCAGACCCAATGGGGAGCTGTTTTTT.

Notes on this clonotype: The conserved phenylalanine or tryptophan is not found at the CDR3 terminus, so this likely reflects a read error. It is unclear where the CDR3 begins or ends on the DNA, so no DNA is shown, and the CDR3 is as TCRdb lists it. V gene TRBV7-2 combines with J gene TRBJ1-2; TRBD1, as called in the table, went unchecked against the DNA. From germline, CDR1 is SGHTA and CDR2 FQGNSA. The CDR3 totals 13 residues, both ends included. The CDR3: CASSLDQVSGDYI.